Below are 30 T cell receptor beta chains sequenced from a single sample in a study of tumor-infiltrating lymphocytes in primary liver carcinoma. For each extraction, RNA and DNA were obtained together from approximately 20-30 mg of unsorted bulk tissue. From around 500 ng of total RNA, TCR beta-specific cDNA was reverse-transcribed using a constant-region primer. Slightly modified ARM-PCR with three nested multiplex PCR rounds yielded TCR beta libraries. In the first two PCR rounds, TRBV1-TRBV30 forward primers were paired with a C-beta reverse primer, and each round lasted about 9 cycles. Each CDR3 protein gets one entry after TCRdb re-called the multiplex PCR reads with MiXCR. Of roughly 86,000 distinct CDR3 sequences listed, about 73% are singletons. The sequencing sample was made of tumor-adjacent normal liver tissue. The receptors shown here come from a man aged 40-50 years with primary liver carcinoma and hepatitis B virus infection.

Note on this clonotype: A much bigger clone sits one base away, suggesting this may be a read error. The chain recombines TRBV7-9 with TRBJ1-1, with unresolved D. The CDR3 runs to 11 residues. Germline V lookup: CDR1 SEHNR, CDR2 FQNEAQ (reference sequence). The DNA for the CDR3 is TGTACCAGCCTGCCTGGGACTGAAGCTTTCTTT. Translation gives CTSLPGTEAFF.

Comment on this clonotype: Compared with germline, one end of the junction differs, possibly owing to a read error. The chain is built from TRBV6-5 and TRBJ2-7, with D possibly TRBD1 on 6 matching bases. Germline V lookup: CDR1 MNHEY, CDR2 SVGAGI. This CDR3 spans 15 amino acids. The CDR3 is CAGRPARDRHYEQYF. The CDR3 nucleotides read TGTGCCGGCAGGCCCGCACGAGACAGGCACTACGAGCAGTACTTC.

With respect to this clonotype: Sequence at one end of the junction differs from germline and may be a read error. V and J are TRBV4-1 and TRBJ2-3; TRBD1 agrees at 10 bases. This CDR3 has 16 residues. CDR1 is MGHRA, CDR2 YSYEKL, per germline. CDR3 sequence (DNA): TGCGCCAGCAACCAGCTCGGGACAGGGGTTACAGATACACAGTATTTT. It yields the protein CASNQLGTGVTDTQYF.

The rearrangement links TRBV30 to TRBJ1-5; 8 bases are shared with TRBD1. Germline V CDR1 and CDR2: GTSNPN, SVGIG (reference sequence). V lost 2 bases to trimming and J lost 5 bases; unmatched junction nucleotides: 5. CDR3 length: 14 amino acids. The CDR3 DNA is TGTGCCTGGAGTCAGGGGGCGACGGATCAGCCCCAGCATTTT. Its translation is CAWSQGATDQPQHF.

The chain employs TRBV29-1 and TRBJ2-3, with D possibly TRBD1 on 6 matching bases. The CDR3 is made up of 10 amino acids. Germline CDR1 and CDR2: SQVTM and ANQGSEA. V lost 7 bases to trimming and J lost 9 bases, with 11 bases between them. In DNA, the CDR3 is TGCAGCGGGGACATGGAGACGCAGTATTTT. Translated: CSGDMETQYF.

Comment on this clonotype: The junction and the germline gene differ at one end; a read error may be behind it. The chain is built from TRBV28 and TRBJ2-6; D assignment may be TRBD1 or TRBD2 (5 bases each). Germline lookup yields CDR1 MDHEN and CDR2 SYDVKM. This CDR3 comprises 14 residues. DNA of the CDR3: TGTGTCAGCAGTTTAGGTGCTGGGACCAATGTCCTGACTTTC. This translates into CVSSLGAGTNVLTF.

A word on this clonotype: This may arise from a read error, as a much more abundant clone is one base away. The chain joins TRBV10-3 to TRBJ1-5, with D tentatively TRBD1 (5 bases). From germline, CDR1 is ENHRY and CDR2 SYGVKD. The CDR3 sequence is 14 residues long. Trimming pared 7 bases from V and 6 bases from J, leaving 16 bases between. CDR3 sequence reads: CAIIGLGDGQPQHF. Written as DNA, the CDR3 is TGTGCCATCATTGGCCTCGGGGACGGTCAGCCCCAGCATTTT.

This clonotype was seen only a few times. This chain links TRBV21-1 with TRBJ2-1; the table calls TRBD1, which could not be checked here. TRBV21-1 is recorded as a pseudogene. The CDR3 consists of 15 residues. The CDR3 sequence: CASSPDRGAYNEQFF. Here the CDR3 DNA reads TGTGCCAGCAGCCCTGACAGGGGGGCCTACAATGAGCAGTTCTTC.

On this clonotype itself: Sequence at one end of the junction differs from germline and may be a read error. The J gene is TRBJ2-2, the V gene TRBV11-2; tentatively, D is TRBD2 (5 bases). This CDR3 has 15 residues. The germline V gene has CDR1 SGHAT and CDR2 FQNNGV. Written as DNA, the CDR3 is TGTGCTAGCAGCGCGGAACTAGTGCGTCACGGGGAGCTGTTTTTT. This sequence encodes CASSAELVRHGELFF.

Only a few counts were recorded for this clonotype. This chain uses TRBV7-9 with TRBJ2-6; D is unclear. V dropped 5 bases and J dropped 6 bases, with 11 bases sitting between them. Germline CDR1 reads SEHNR; CDR2 reads FQNEAQ (reference sequence). The CDR3 covers 14 residues. For the CDR3, the DNA is TGTGCCAGCAGCCTAGGGTCGGAGGCCAACGTCCTGACTTTC. This encodes CASSLGSEANVLTF.

This clonotype turned up a few times. This sequence joins TRBV7-2 and TRBJ1-5, with a weak D call TRBD1 (5 bases). Trimming pared 5 bases from V and 4 bases from J, leaving 9 bases between. The CDR3 consists of 13 residues. Germline CDR1 and CDR2: SGHTA and FQGNSA. The DNA for the CDR3 is TGTGCCAGCAGCCGACAGAGAAATCAGCCCCAGCATTTT. This translates into CASSRQRNQPQHF.

The J gene is TRBJ2-5, the V gene TRBV10-3; D remains unclear. The germline V and J ends were trimmed by 2 bases and 14 bases, with 15 bases remaining between them. The CDR3 is made up of 12 amino acids. The V gene's germline CDR1 is ENHRY and CDR2 SYGVKD. Here the CDR3 reads CAISERVEIQYF. CDR3 in DNA: TGTGCCATCAGTGAGCGGGTGGAGATCCAATACTTC.

This clonotype was detected many times. The chain carries TRBV6-5 and TRBJ2-5; the D gene is possibly TRBD1 (6 bases). CDR1 is MNHEY and CDR2 is SVGAGI in the germline V gene. With 4 bases removed from V and 4 bases from J, the gap between germline ends came to 13 bases. The CDR3 spans 14 residues. The CDR3 region is CASSSSGVAETQYF. The CDR3 DNA is TGTGCCAGCAGTTCATCAGGGGTAGCAGAGACCCAGTACTTC.

A note on this clonotype: An end of the junction differs from the germline gene, which may be a read error. V is TRBV4-1 and J is TRBJ2-2; 7 positions match TRBD2. The CDR3 runs 18 residues. Germline-derived CDR1 and CDR2 are MGHRA and YSYEKL. CDR3 amino acids: CASSQEPGSGTNTGELFF. CDR3 nucleotide sequence: TGTGCCAGCAGCCAAGAACCAGGCAGCGGGACGAACACCGGGGAGCTGTTTTTT.

The chain employs TRBV28 and TRBJ1-5; perhaps TRBD1 as D (5 bases). Trimming removed 6 bases at V and 5 bases at J, with 8 bases between. The CDR3 consists of 12 residues. Germline V lookup: CDR1 MDHEN, CDR2 SYDVKM. This chain's CDR3 is CASRRGDQPQHF. CDR3 nucleotide sequence: TGTGCCAGCAGAAGGGGCGATCAGCCCCAGCATTTT.

V is TRBV12-3 or TRBV12-4 and J is TRBJ2-7; D is perhaps TRBD2 (6 bases). The CDR3 has 12 amino acids. Between the trimmed V and J ends, which lost 5 bases and 10 bases, there was a span of 15 bases. CDR3 protein: CASSALACDQYF. CDR3 nucleotide sequence: TGTGCCAGCAGTGCACTAGCCTGTGACCAGTACTTC.

This rearrangement joins TRBV29-1 to TRBJ2-1; D remains ambiguous. The germline CDR1 and CDR2 sequences are SQVTM and ANQGSEA. This CDR3 is 14 amino acids long. V lost 4 bases to trimming and J lost 6 bases, with 16 bases between them. CDR3 loop: CSVAWTPQFNEQFF. CDR3 in DNA: TGCAGCGTTGCCTGGACGCCCCAATTCAATGAGCAGTTCTTC.

This rearrangement joins TRBV28 to TRBJ2-4, with 7 positions matching TRBD1. Losses at the gene ends were 6 bases for V and 8 bases for J; bases not matched to a gene: 7. The CDR3 is made up of 13 amino acids. The V gene's germline CDR1 is MDHEN and CDR2 SYDVKM. The CDR3 nucleotides read TGTGCCAGCAGCTCGGCGACAGGGCACATTCAGTACTTC. It yields the protein CASSSATGHIQYF.

In regard to this clonotype: A much larger clone differs from this one at a single base, so this may be a read error. The rearrangement uses TRBV12-3 or TRBV12-4 and TRBJ1-2; 8 bases map to TRBD1. This CDR3 has 13 amino acids. The DNA of the CDR3 is TGTGCCAGCAGTTTGCAGGGGGCCGATGGCTACATCTTC. This codes for CASSLQGADGYIF.

About this clonotype: A much larger clone differs from this one at a single base, so this may be a read error. The chain carries TRBV6-1 and TRBJ1-5; perhaps TRBD1 as D (6 bases). V was trimmed by 11 bases and J by 3 bases, leaving 17 bases between them. Germline V gene lookup returns CDR1 MNHNS and CDR2 SASEGT. The CDR3 is 14 amino acids. In DNA form, the CDR3 reads TGTGCCTGCGGCACAGGGTCTTCCAATCAGCCCCAGCATTTT. Translation: CACGTGSSNQPQHF.

Turning to this clonotype: A read error may explain this, as a much larger clone is one base away. The chain combines TRBV5-5 with TRBJ2-7; a weak D match, TRBD1 (6 bases). Germline assignment: CDR1 SGHKS and CDR2 YYEKEE (reference sequence). The ends were cut back, 1 base at V and 3 bases at J, with 8 bases in the middle. The CDR3 consists of 13 residues. CDR3 in DNA: TGTGCCAGCAGCTTGACGGACAGCTACGAGCAGTACTTC. It codes for CASSLTDSYEQYF.

This clonotype was detected only once. Here the CDR3 omits its conserved ending phenylalanine or tryptophan, so a read error is the likely source. V gene TRBV6-5 combines with J gene TRBJ2-6, with a weak D call TRBD2 (5 bases). Germline V gene data show CDR1 as MNHEY and CDR2 as SVGAGI. This CDR3 has 18 residues. This CDR3 reads CTSSLWTGMKVGANVLTS. CDR3 DNA: TGTACCAGCAGTCTTTGGACGGGGATGAAAGTTGGGGCCAACGTCCTGACTTCC.

Many counts were recorded for this clonotype. The chain has TRBV6-1 and TRBJ2-7, with 7 bases that match TRBD2. V lost 3 bases, J lost 1 base, and 9 bases stayed unmatched. The CDR3 spans 16 residues. Germline V gene data show CDR1 as MNHNS and CDR2 as SASEGT. CDR3: CASSEQASGMSYEQYF. CDR3 nucleotides: TGTGCCAGCAGTGAGCAGGCGAGCGGGATGTCCTACGAGCAGTACTTC.

A note on this clonotype: A read error may be the cause here, since a much bigger clone is one base away. The J gene is TRBJ2-7, the V gene TRBV12-3 or TRBV12-4; 10 bases line up with TRBD1. Losses at the gene ends were 5 bases for V and 3 bases for J; bases not matched to a gene: 4. There are 14 residues in the CDR3. CDR3 sequence (DNA): TGTGCCAGCAGTCCGGGACAGGGGCGCTACGAGCAGTACTTC. Encoded protein: CASSPGQGRYEQYF.

Points on this clonotype: Just one base apart from a much larger clone, this may be a read error. The gene calls are TRBV29-1 and TRBJ1-2; TRBD1 aligns across 10 bases. CDR1 is SQVTM, CDR2 ANQGSEA, per germline. This CDR3 has 13 amino acids. This CDR3 is CNVDSGTGVGYTF. DNA for the CDR3: TGCAACGTTGACTCAGGGACAGGGGTTGGCTACACCTTC.

As to this clonotype: At one end, the junction sequence differs from germline, possibly due to a read error. The chain links TRBV11-2 to TRBJ2-1; 7 nucleotides align to TRBD2. Germline V gene lookup returns CDR1 SGHAT and CDR2 FQNNGV. CDR3 length equals 14 residues. In DNA form, the CDR3 reads TGTGCCAGTAGCTTGACTAGCATTTACAATGAGCAGTTCTTC. Translated, it gives CASSLTSIYNEQFF.

This clonotype has a single count. A much more abundant neighbour one base away suggests this may be a read error. The rearrangement links TRBV10-1 to TRBJ2-7; 7 bases are shared with TRBD1. CDR3 size: 14 residues. Unmatched junction bases numbered 12, after V lost 4 bases and J lost 9 bases. Germline CDR1 WNHNN, CDR2 SYGVQD (reference sequence). CDR3 in amino acids: CASSVNRDRALQYF. The CDR3 region has the DNA TGCGCCAGCAGTGTGAACCGGGACAGAGCACTGCAGTACTTC.

This rearrangement joins TRBV6-6 to TRBJ2-3; D is perhaps TRBD1 or TRBD2 (6 bases each). V lost 7 bases and J 5 bases, leaving 19 bases between the germline ends. Germline V gene sequence: CDR1 MNHNY, CDR2 SVGAGI (reference sequence). The CDR3 loop spans 15 amino acids. CDR3 residues: CASIPTDGGIDTQYF. The DNA for the CDR3 is TGTGCCAGCATTCCCACCGACGGGGGCATAGATACGCAGTATTTT.

By share of the sample, this clonotype is medium-sized. The chain employs TRBV11-2 and TRBJ2-7; D may be TRBD2 (6 bases). V lost 5 bases to trimming and J lost 1 base, with 12 bases between them. Germline V CDR1 and CDR2: SGHAT, FQNNGV. The CDR3 totals 14 residues. The CDR3 loop reads CASSALAGSYEQYF. CDR3 DNA sequence: TGTGCCAGCAGCGCACTAGCAGGGTCCTACGAGCAGTACTTC.

Concerning this clonotype: Its ends do not fully match the called genes, so a read error is possible. The rearrangement links TRBV29-1 to TRBJ1-2; TRBD1 aligns across 8 bases. The CDR3 covers 13 residues. Germline CDR1 and CDR2: SQVTM and ANQGSEA. The CDR3 reads CSLAQGADYGYIF. In DNA form, the CDR3 reads TGCAGCCTTGCGCAGGGGGCCGACTATGGCTACATCTTC. Complete variable domain (other parts from reference TRBV29-1 and TRBJ1-2): SAVISQKPSRDICQRGTSLTIQCQVDSQVTMMFWYRQQPGQSLTLIATANQGSEATYESGFVIDKFPISRPNLTFSTLTVSNMSPEDSSIYLCSLAQGADYGYIFGSGTRLTVV.